The 30 T cell receptor beta chains presented below share a single source sample, sequenced in a study of T-cell reconstitution after alpha-beta-depleted transplantation in children (dated by TCRdb to between 2015 and 2016). The method was PCR. TCRdb records Illumina HiSeq 2500 as the sequencer. TCR library preparation used molecular barcoding, with unique molecular identifiers applied to normalize quantification of the TCRbeta repertoire. The public sequencing data were trimmed at Q25 with fastp and processed into clonotypes with MiXCR by TCRdb, which kept only in-frame beta chains. Under each unique CDR3 protein, matching rows form one entry showing the most common genes and DNA. The table for this sample lists hundreds of thousands of distinct CDR3 sequences; 15% to 20% of them were counted only once. Around 5% of the sample lies in the top ten. Sample treatment or condition, as interpreted from the label and publication: allogeneic hematopoietic cell transplantation with graft depleted of TCRalphabeta T cells and CD19 B cells.

The sequenced sample was PBMCs, mostly from graft donor cells, obtained 360 days after TCRalphabeta/CD19-depleted stem cell transplant. The receptors shown here come from a male patient aged 10 to 17 who had a stem cell transplant for acute lymphoblastic leukemia, so the T cells may come from the graft donor.

The chain recombines TRBV29-1 with TRBJ1-2; D call uncertain. The CDR3 totals 11 residues. The V and J ends lost 7 bases and 4 bases respectively, with 10 bases between them. Per the germline V gene, CDR1 is SQVTM and CDR2 is ANQGSEA. The CDR3 here is CSDVSSYGYTF. CDR3 in DNA: TGCAGCGACGTTTCCAGCTATGGCTACACCTTC.

The genes are TRBV20-1 and TRBJ2-7; a weak D match, TRBD2 (5 bases). Trimming removed 6 bases from V and 3 bases from J, with 18 bases in between. The CDR3 is 14 residues long. The germline CDR1 and CDR2 sequences are DFQATT and SNEGSKA (reference sequence). For the CDR3, the DNA is TGCAGTGCCCCGCGCGGGTATTCGGGCTACGAGCAGTACTTC. Its translation: CSAPRGYSGYEQYF.

This clonotype was recorded a few times. V gene TRBV25-1 combines with J gene TRBJ1-1; no clear D gene. V lost 7 bases, J lost 1 base, and 10 bases lay in between. The CDR3 length is 13 residues. The germline V gene encodes CDR1 MGHDK and CDR2 SYGVNS. For the CDR3, the DNA is TGTGCCAGCATCAGGTCGGGGAACACTGAAGCTTTCTTT. Translation: CASIRSGNTEAFF.

This clonotype was observed many times. The chain couples TRBV7-2 to TRBJ2-3; D is perhaps TRBD1 or TRBD2 (5 bases each). The V end lost 1 base, the J end lost 0 bases, and 8 bases lay between the germline ends. Germline CDR1 reads SGHTA; CDR2 reads FQGNSA. This CDR3 region has 15 residues. The CDR3 nucleotides read TGTGCCAGCAGCTTAGTGGGACGGAGCACAGATACGCAGTATTTT. This encodes CASSLVGRSTDTQYF.

J is TRBJ2-1 and V is TRBV7-3; 9 bases match TRBD2. Germline V gene lookup returns CDR1 SGHTA and CDR2 FQGTGA. After removal of 3 bases from V and 7 bases from J, the junction contained 4 bases not matched to a gene. CDR3 length: 14 amino acids. CDR3 bases: TGTGCCAGCAGCTTCACTAGCGGGTTTAATGAGCAGTTCTTC. It codes for CASSFTSGFNEQFF.

The sample holds a few counts of this clonotype. The genes are TRBV5-1 and TRBJ2-7, with D maybe TRBD1 (6 bases). The CDR3 is 15 residues long. The V gene's germline CDR1 is SGHRS and CDR2 YFSETQ. V was trimmed by 0 bases and J by 3 bases, leaving 13 bases between them. CDR3 in amino acids: CASSLGGRQVYEQYF. CDR3 nucleotide sequence: TGCGCCAGCAGCTTGGGGGGGCGGCAGGTCTACGAGCAGTACTTC.

The chain employs TRBV2 and TRBJ1-1; perhaps TRBD1 as D (6 bases). This CDR3 region has 14 residues. The V end was cut by 8 bases, the J end by 2 bases, with 15 bases between. The germline V gene has CDR1 SNHLY and CDR2 FYNNEI. The CDR3 DNA reads TGTGCCAGCGAAACCACTGGGGGCAACACTGAAGCTTTCTTT. Its translation: CASETTGGNTEAFF.

Here the CDR3 reads CATGEGAGYTF. CDR3 nucleotide sequence: TGTGCCACCGGCGAGGGGGCTGGCTACACCTTC. The chain couples TRBV24-1 to TRBJ1-2; 7 bases agree with TRBD1. Looked up from germline, CDR1 is KGHDR and CDR2 is SFDVKD. Unmatched junction bases numbered 4, after V lost 9 bases and J lost 7 bases. This CDR3 is 11 amino acids long.

A note on this clonotype: This may be a read error, as it is one base from a much larger clone. The chain recombines TRBV7-2 with TRBJ2-7; 8 nucleotides agree with TRBD2. This CDR3 comprises 15 residues. CDR1 is SGHTA and CDR2 is FQGNSA in the germline V gene. Written as DNA, the CDR3 is TGTGCCAGCAGCTCTTACTCGGGAGGGTCCTACGTGCAGTACTTC. Amino acids: CASSSYSGGSYVQYF.

This clonotype came up a few times. The gene calls are TRBV2 and TRBJ2-7, with D unresolved. This CDR3 comprises 13 residues. CDR1 SNHLY and CDR2 FYNNEI come from the germline V gene. V lost 2 bases and J 1 base, leaving 6 bases between the germline ends. CDR3 nucleotide sequence: TGTGCCAGCAGTGAAAGCTATTCCTACGAGCAGTACTTC. This sequence encodes CASSESYSYEQYF.

This clonotype occurred a few times. The chain joins TRBV24-1 to TRBJ2-7, with D possibly called TRBD1 or TRBD2 (5 bases each). V was cut by 7 bases and J by 4 bases, with 16 bases left in between. CDR3 length equals 14 residues. Germline V lookup: CDR1 KGHDR, CDR2 SFDVKD. The chain's CDR3 is CATSPRDGLYEQYF. The DNA of the CDR3 is TGTGCCACCAGCCCCCGGGACGGGCTTTACGAGCAGTACTTC.

There are a few counts of this clonotype. The gene calls are TRBV5-5 and TRBJ2-6, with TRBD1 matching 8 bases. Trimming took 3 bases from V and 0 from J; bases not matched to a gene: 8. Germline lookup yields CDR1 SGHKS and CDR2 YYEKEE (reference sequence). The CDR3 loop spans 18 amino acids. The CDR3 DNA is TGTGCCAGCAGCTCAGGGACAGGTTCCTACTCTGGGGCCAACGTCCTGACTTTC. The encoded protein is CASSSGTGSYSGANVLTF.

This clonotype has a handful of counts. The chain uses TRBV24-1 and TRBJ2-5; a weak D match, TRBD1 (6 bases). The germline CDR1 and CDR2 sequences are KGHDR and SFDVKD. The CDR3 covers 15 residues. The V and J ends lost 7 bases and 0 bases respectively, with 14 bases between them. Here the CDR3 DNA reads TGTGCCACCAGCGTGGGGGCTCGAGACCAAGAGACCCAGTACTTC. Protein sequence: CATSVGARDQETQYF.

J is TRBJ2-1 and V is TRBV12-3 or TRBV12-4; D may match TRBD1 or TRBD2 (5 bases each). V shed 6 bases and J shed 6 bases, with 15 bases lying between them. This CDR3 is built from 14 residues. CDR3: CASRYTGTGNEQFF. The CDR3 DNA sequence: TGTGCCAGCAGATACACCGGGACCGGCAATGAGCAGTTCTTC.

This clonotype was observed a handful of times. This sequence joins TRBV10-3 and TRBJ2-2; D is perhaps TRBD2 (5 bases). The CDR3 extends over 16 amino acids. V was trimmed by 4 bases and J by 4 bases, leaving 16 bases between them. From germline, CDR1 is ENHRY and CDR2 SYGVKD. The DNA of the CDR3 is TGTGCCATCAGTGGTGATGGGAGAGGCGGCACCGGGGAGCTGTTTTTT. Protein: CAISGDGRGGTGELFF.

V usage is TRBV27 and J usage is TRBJ2-7; weak D call: TRBD2 (6 bases). The CDR3 is made up of 16 amino acids. Trimming shortened V by 3 bases and J by 1 base, and 16 bases separated the two germline ends. The germline V gene encodes CDR1 MNHEY and CDR2 SMNVEV (reference sequence). This chain's CDR3 is CASSLSRRDSSYEQYF. CDR3 sequence (DNA): TGTGCCAGCAGTTTGTCCCGGCGGGATTCATCCTACGAGCAGTACTTC.

Many counts were recorded for this clonotype. DNA of the CDR3: TGTGCCAGCAGCCTAATCCCAGCGGAAGAGACCCAGTACTTC. Its protein product is CASSLIPAEETQYF. J is TRBJ2-5 and V is TRBV3-1; possible D gene TRBD2, 5 bases. The V gene lost 4 bases and the J gene lost 3 bases, with 12 bases spanning the gap. The CDR3 sequence is 14 residues long. Germline loops: CDR1 LGHDT, CDR2 YNNKEL (reference sequence).

The gene calls are TRBV6-1 and TRBJ2-1; TRBD2 matches 8 bases. CDR1 MNHNS and CDR2 SASEGT come from the germline V gene. The CDR3 runs 17 residues. V lost 5 bases and J lost 1; bases outside the gene matches: 10. The DNA of the CDR3 is TGTGCCAGCAGTCCTTCGGTCAGCGGGAGTTCCTACAATGAGCAGTTCTTC. Residues: CASSPSVSGSSYNEQFF.

The chain carries TRBV7-3 and TRBJ2-1; the match to TRBD1 covers 8 bases. Germline V gene sequence: CDR1 SGHTA, CDR2 FQGTGA. Unmatched junction bases numbered 2, after V lost 5 bases and J lost 5 bases. This CDR3 comprises 13 residues. The CDR3 spells CASSIQGDNEQFF. CDR3 coding DNA: TGTGCCAGCAGCATACAGGGGGACAATGAGCAGTTCTTC.

Here the CDR3 reads CAYTGEKSSYNEQFF. The CDR3 DNA follows: TGTGCCTACACAGGGGAAAAAAGCTCCTACAATGAGCAGTTCTTC. The J gene is TRBJ2-1, the V gene TRBV30; 7 nucleotides agree with TRBD1. The CDR3 runs to 15 residues. V gave up 7 bases and J gave up 0 bases; unmatched junction bases: 9. Germline lookup yields CDR1 GTSNPN and CDR2 SVGIG (reference sequence).

The table lists this clonotype with many counts. The chain recombines TRBV12-3 or TRBV12-4 with TRBJ1-5; no definite D call. CDR3 length equals 14 residues. V lost 3 bases and J 2 bases, leaving 8 bases between the germline ends. The CDR3 reads CASSLDSGNQPQHF. In DNA form, the CDR3 reads TGTGCCAGCAGTTTGGACTCGGGCAATCAGCCCCAGCATTTT.

The chain couples TRBV18 to TRBJ1-4, with D possibly TRBD1 on 5 matching bases. The V and J ends lost 1 base and 6 bases respectively, with 12 bases between them. Germline values: CDR1 KGHSH, CDR2 LQKENI. The CDR3 extends over 15 amino acids. CDR3 residues: CASSPLPGMHEKLFF. The CDR3 nucleotides are TGTGCCAGCTCACCACTCCCAGGGATGCATGAAAAACTGTTTTTT.

The gene calls are TRBV18 and TRBJ2-4; TRBD1 matches at 8 bases. Germline V lookup: CDR1 KGHSH, CDR2 LQKENI. The CDR3 covers 16 residues. Germline trimming cut 2 bases from V and 0 bases from J; bases unmatched to any gene: 3. For the CDR3, the DNA is TGTGCCAGCTCACCAGGACAGGGACTAGCCAAAAACATTCAGTACTTC. Amino acid sequence: CASSPGQGLAKNIQYF.

This clonotype has only a few counts. V gene TRBV6-2 or TRBV6-3 combines with J gene TRBJ1-2; D is perhaps TRBD1 (6 bases). There are 13 residues in the CDR3. The germline CDR1 and CDR2 sequences are MNHEY and SVGEGT. Trimming removed 0 bases from V and 5 bases from J, with 7 bases in between. The CDR3 DNA reads TGTGCCAGCAGTTACTCCAGGGGTTATGGCTACACCTTC. It codes for CASSYSRGYGYTF.

The CDR3 DNA is TGTGCCAGCAGCTTCGACAGCAGTAAAGAAAAACTGTTTTTT. Amino acids: CASSFDSSKEKLFF. The V call is TRBV7-9, the J call TRBJ1-4; TRBD1 might be the D (5 bases). Per germline, CDR1 SEHNR and CDR2 FQNEAQ (reference sequence). There are 14 residues in the CDR3. The V end was cut by 3 bases, the J end by 8 bases, with 13 bases between.

This chain uses TRBV13 with TRBJ2-5; 9 bases are a match to TRBD1. This CDR3 has 20 residues. Germline CDR1 PRHDT, CDR2 FYEKMQ (reference sequence). The junction had 19 bases not matched to a gene; V was cut back by 1 base and J by 4 bases. As DNA, the CDR3 is TGTGCCAGCAGCTTAGCCTCGCCCTTCCGCCGGGACAGGGTAGGAGAGACCCAGTACTTC. Amino acid sequence: CASSLASPFRRDRVGETQYF. Full variable domain (outside the CDR3, taken from reference TRBV13 and TRBJ2-5): AAGVIQSPRHLIKEKRETATLKCYPIPRHDTVYWYQQGPGQDPQFLISFYEKMQSDKGSIPDRFSAQQFSDYHSELNMSSLELGDSALYFCASSLASPFRRDRVGETQYFGPGTRLLVL.

This clonotype was found a few times. This chain connects TRBV7-9 to TRBJ2-1; a weak D match, TRBD2 (6 bases). The CDR3 runs to 13 residues. The germline V and J ends were trimmed by 0 bases and 10 bases, with 10 bases remaining between them. CDR1 and CDR2 (germline): SEHNR, FQNEAQ (reference sequence). In DNA form, the CDR3 reads TGTGCCAGCAGCTTAGCGCGGGCGGGGGAGCAGTTCTTC. Protein sequence: CASSLARAGEQFF.

There are many counts of this clonotype. The chain employs TRBV5-1 and TRBJ2-7; a weak D match, TRBD1 (5 bases). Trimming pared 3 bases from V and 0 bases from J, leaving 10 bases between. This CDR3 is 14 amino acids long. Germline CDR1 and CDR2: SGHRS and YFSETQ. The CDR3: CASSSPGSSYEQYF. Here the CDR3 DNA reads TGCGCCAGCAGCTCTCCAGGGTCCTCCTACGAGCAGTACTTC.

This clonotype was detected only once. This rearrangement joins TRBV11-2 to TRBJ2-7; 9 bases fit TRBD1. CDR1 is SGHAT and CDR2 is FQNNGV in the germline V gene. The ends lost 5 bases at V and 5 bases at J; junction bases unmatched: 7. The CDR3 contains 14 residues. The CDR3 nucleotides read TGTGCCAGCAGCCCAGGGGACAGGGCGGACGAGCAGTACTTC. Translation: CASSPGDRADEQYF. Full variable domain (remainder filled in from reference TRBV11-2 and TRBJ2-7): EAGVAQSPRYKIIEKRQSVAFWCNPISGHATLYWYQQILGQGPKLLIQFQNNGVVDDSQLPKDRFSAERLKGVDSTLKIQPAKLEDSAVYLCASSPGDRADEQYFGPGTRLTVT.

This clonotype has a count of ten or more. J is TRBJ2-5 and V is TRBV12-3 or TRBV12-4; a possible D gene is TRBD1 (5 bases). The CDR3 covers 14 residues. V was pared by 6 bases and J by 1 base, with 12 bases between. The CDR3 sequence: CASSPTGVQETQYF. CDR3 in DNA: TGTGCCAGCAGCCCCACAGGAGTCCAAGAGACCCAGTACTTC.